At least ten counts were recorded for the clone carrying this T cell receptor (beta chain). Antigen unknown. The length of the CDR3 is 16 residues. Trimming took off 5 bases at V and 2 bases at J, with 17 bases between the two ends. Germline V gives CDR1 SGHRS, CDR2 YFSETQ. The sample originates from a study of response to subunit inactivated influenza vaccine. TCRdb passed the RT-PCR reads through MiXCR, listing each CDR3 protein once. The table lists about 500,000 distinct CDR3 sequences, about 15% of them singletons. Overall study results and limits: The authors proposed limited new T cell recruitment per seasonal influenza vaccination.

This sequence originates from a man aged 50 to 75 who received an inactivated influenza vaccine. Sequencing was performed on CD4+ T cells sorted from PBMCs, taken around 25 months after vaccination. The J gene is TRBJ2-1, the V gene TRBV5-1; possibly TRBD1 or TRBD2 for D (5 bases each). CDR3 sequence reads: CASSQGGGGPYNEQFF. Here the CDR3 DNA reads TGCGCCAGCAGTCAGGGTGGTGGGGGACCCTACAATGAGCAGTTCTTC.